The clone carrying this T cell receptor beta chain was seen a handful of times. The Seattle patients joined while their infection was active and were tracked longitudinally afterward. The data are from a study of blood T cell repertoires in COVID-19. Across the study: Acute and convalescent COVID-19 specimens originated in the United States, Italy and Spain.

Assay used: immunoSEQ multiplex PCR; TCRdb lists only in-frame clones, some missing. The table lists a few hundred thousand clones, approximately 78% of them singletons. V was cut by 7 bases and J by 4 bases, with 21 bases left in between. The CDR3 sequence is 16 residues long. The germline gives CDR1 SGHDT, CDR2 YYEEEE. This sequence was found in an older woman with COVID-19, enrolled during active disease. Sequences were obtained from peripheral blood. The V gene is TRBV5-6, the J gene TRBJ1-3; D is unresolved. The CDR3 sequence is CASGPLTAAAGNTIYF. CDR3 nucleotide sequence: TGTGCCAGCGGCCCTCTTACAGCAGCGGCGGGAAACACCATATATTTT.